Listed below are T cell receptor beta chains from one sample, sequenced in a study of T cell responses to AZD1222 COVID-19 vaccine. Produced via immunoSEQ multiplex PCR; TCRdb's table is partial and in-frame only. In the table there are 100,000 to 150,000 clones, approximately 92% of which are singletons. Specimen: peripheral blood, collected 28 days after the second AZD1222 dose. The receptors originated from an adult who received the AZD1222 COVID-19 vaccine. CDR3s include the opening cysteine and the closing phenylalanine or tryptophan. D genes are given only for firm matches. Part of the rows lack a size; the others show once, few, many or a class for expanded clones.

abundance	j_gene	len	d_gene	v_gene	CDR3aa	CDR3nt
.	TRBJ1-5	13	TRBD1	TRBV28	CASNGQGGQPQHF	TGTGCCAGCAACGGACAGGGTGGTCAGCCCCAGCATTTT
.	TRBJ2-2	13	.	TRBV7-2	CASSIDQRGELFF	TGTGCCAGCAGCATAGACCAAAGGGGGGAGCTGTTTTTT
.	TRBJ1-1	14	.	TRBV3-1/TRBV3-2	CASSPREANTEAFF	TGTGCCAGCAGCCCTAGGGAGGCCAACACTGAAGCTTTCTTT
.	TRBJ1-6	15	.	TRBV15	CATSSVTGYASPLHF	TGTGCCACCAGCAGCGTCACAGGGTATGCTTCACCCCTCCACTTT
.	TRBJ1-1	13	.	TRBV11-2	CASSLIVQSEAFF	TGTGCCAGCAGCTTAATAGTGCAGAGTGAAGCTTTCTTT
.	TRBJ2-1	15	TRBD2	TRBV19	CASSIAGGTYNEQFF	TGTGCCAGTAGTATTGCGGGAGGGACCTACAATGAGCAGTTCTTC
.	TRBJ2-5	18	.	TRBV7-9	CASSLGVAGTSVRETQYF	TGTGCCAGCAGCTTAGGCGTCGCAGGGACCTCTGTGAGGGAGACCCAGTACTTC
once	TRBJ1-2	13	TRBD1	TRBV11-2	CASSPTGGYGYTF	TGTGCCAGCAGTCCAACAGGGGGCTATGGCTACACCTTC
.	TRBJ2-5	14	.	TRBV4-3	CASSQDSRAETQYF	TGCGCCAGCAGCCAAGATAGCAGGGCAGAGACCCAGTACTTC
.	TRBJ1-6	16	.	TRBV5-1	CASSHETGRNNSPLHF	TGCGCCAGCAGCCATGAGACAGGAAGGAATAATTCACCCCTCCACTTT
.	TRBJ1-1	13	.	TRBV7-2	CASSSQENTEAFF	TGTGCCAGCAGCTCACAGGAGAACACTGAAGCTTTCTTT
.	TRBJ2-1	16	TRBD2	TRBV6-5	CASSYSGGGPSREQFF	TGTGCCAGCAGTTACTCAGGCGGGGGGCCATCTCGGGAGCAGTTCTTC
.	TRBJ2-7	13	TRBD1	TRBV19	CASSPRDSYEQYF	TGTGCCAGTAGTCCCCGGGACAGCTACGAGCAGTACTTC
.	TRBJ2-2	15	.	TRBV25-1	CASSEGVRGTGELFF	TGTGCCAGCAGTGAAGGCGTCAGGGGAACCGGGGAGCTGTTTTTT
.	TRBJ2-5	18	TRBD2	TRBV5-1	CASSSTGTSGGAQETQYF	TGCGCCAGCAGCTCCACTGGGACTAGCGGGGGGGCACAAGAGACCCAGTACTTC
once	TRBJ1-4	12	.	TRBV27	CASRTVNEKLFF	TGTGCCAGCAGGACAGTAAATGAAAAACTGTTTTTT
.	TRBJ1-2	14	.	TRBV6-1	CASSEGHDNYGYTF	TGTGCCAGCAGTGAGGGACACGATAACTATGGCTACACCTTC
once	TRBJ2-3	16	.	TRBV5-1	CASSPAADSGSYTQYF	TGCGCCAGCAGCCCCGCGGCCGACAGTGGATCGTATACGCAGTATTTT
.	TRBJ1-2	13	.	TRBV5-1	CASSSLGQHGYTF	TGCGCCAGCAGCTCCCTAGGACAACATGGCTACACCTTC
.	TRBJ2-5	14	.	TRBV7-2	CASSPKQGTETQYF	TGTGCCAGCAGCCCTAAACAGGGAACAGAGACCCAGTACTTC
.	TRBJ1-1	18	TRBD1	TRBV6-1	CASSEAPTTRTGYTEAFF	TGTGCCAGCAGTGAAGCGCCAACCACCCGGACAGGGTACACTGAAGCTTTCTTT
.	TRBJ1-2	14	.	TRBV19	CASSLRQFSYGYTF	TGTGCCAGTAGTCTTCGACAGTTTTCCTATGGCTACACCTTC
.	TRBJ2-1	13	.	TRBV7-8	CASSLVFRERWFF	TGTGCCAGCAGCTTAGTCTTCCGGGAAAGGTGGTTCTTC
.	TRBJ1-2	12	.	TRBV19	CASSSGGYGYTF	TGTGCCAGTAGCTCCGGGGGATATGGCTACACCTTC
.	TRBJ2-2	17	TRBD1	TRBV20-1	CSASKGQGTKNTGELFF	TGCAGTGCTAGTAAGGGACAGGGGACAAAGAACACCGGGGAGCTGTTTTTT
.	TRBJ2-2	14	.	TRBV27	CASRLPEGPGELFF	TGTGCCAGCAGACTTCCGGAAGGGCCCGGGGAGCTGTTTTTT
.	TRBJ2-1	19	TRBD2	TRBV11-2	CASSLDPPEIVLADNEQFF	TGTGCCAGCAGCTTAGATCCCCCTGAGATCGTACTAGCGGACAATGAGCAGTTCTTC
.	TRBJ2-1	18	.	TRBV6-2/TRBV6-3	CASSYSPTGASLGIEQFF	TGTGCCAGCAGTTACTCTCCCACGGGAGCGTCCCTCGGAATTGAGCAGTTCTTC
.	TRBJ1-1	14	.	TRBV11-3	CASSLTGGNTEAFF	TGTGCCAGCAGCTTGACGGGCGGGAACACTGAAGCTTTCTTT
.	TRBJ2-3	17	TRBD2	TRBV7-6	CASSPERAGVGTDTQYF	TGTGCCAGCAGCCCCGAACGTGCGGGAGTAGGCACAGATACGCAGTATTTT
.	TRBJ2-5	16	.	TRBV3-1/TRBV3-2	CASSLSTLRLGETQYF	TGTGCCAGCAGCCTATCAACCCTCCGCTTGGGGGAGACCCAGTACTTC
.	TRBJ2-3	14	.	TRBV6-5	CASSPTGPTDTQYF	TGTGCCAGCAGCCCGACAGGCCCCACAGATACGCAGTATTTT
.	TRBJ1-1	13	TRBD1	TRBV7-2	CASSVQGSPEAFF	TGTGCCAGCAGCGTACAGGGGTCGCCTGAAGCTTTCTTT
.	TRBJ2-3	16	TRBD2	TRBV19	CASSIAGGGAGSTQYF	TGTGCCAGTAGTATAGCCGGCGGGGGGGCTGGTAGTACGCAGTATTTT
.	TRBJ2-3	16	.	TRBV9	CASSAYYATYTDTQYF	TGTGCCAGCAGCGCTTATTATGCTACCTACACAGATACGCAGTATTTT
.	TRBJ1-5	14	.	TRBV2	CASSEQGEDQPQHF	TGTGCCAGCAGTGAACAGGGAGAGGATCAGCCCCAGCATTTT
.	TRBJ2-1	18	TRBD1	TRBV4-1	CASSQRGGQGAFYNEQFF	TGCGCCAGCAGCCAAAGGGGAGGACAGGGGGCATTCTACAATGAGCAGTTCTTC
once	TRBJ2-2	16	.	TRBV27	CASQPWVGLNTGELFF	TGTGCCAGCCAACCCTGGGTAGGCCTGAACACCGGGGAGCTGTTTTTT
.	TRBJ1-1	16	.	TRBV7-9	CASSWDGGPLNTEAFF	TGTGCCAGCAGCTGGGATGGGGGCCCTCTGAACACTGAAGCTTTCTTT
.	TRBJ2-1	17	.	TRBV24-1	CATSDSPGTGPLNEQFF	TGTGCCACCAGTGATAGCCCGGGGACTGGACCCCTGAATGAGCAGTTCTTC
once	TRBJ1-6	12	.	TRBV10-2	CASNGQNSPLHF	TGCGCCAGCAACGGACAGAATTCACCCCTCCACTTT
.	TRBJ1-1	14	.	TRBV4-3	CASSQDGGNTEAFF	TGCGCCAGCAGCCAAGATGGGGGAAATACTGAAGCTTTCTTT
.	TRBJ1-1	14	TRBD1	TRBV5-6	CASSLAWDSAEAFF	TGTGCCAGCAGCTTGGCCTGGGACAGCGCTGAAGCTTTCTTT